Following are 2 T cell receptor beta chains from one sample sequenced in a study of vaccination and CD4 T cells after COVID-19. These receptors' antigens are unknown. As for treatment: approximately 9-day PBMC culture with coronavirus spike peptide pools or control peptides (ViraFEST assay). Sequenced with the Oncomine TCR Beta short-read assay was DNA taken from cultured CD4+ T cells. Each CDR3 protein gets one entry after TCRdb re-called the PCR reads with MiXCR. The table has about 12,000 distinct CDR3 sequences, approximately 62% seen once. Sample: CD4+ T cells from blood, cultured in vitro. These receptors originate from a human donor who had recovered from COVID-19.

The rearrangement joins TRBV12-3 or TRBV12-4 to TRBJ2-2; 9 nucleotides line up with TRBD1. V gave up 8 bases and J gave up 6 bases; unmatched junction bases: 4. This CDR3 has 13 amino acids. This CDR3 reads CASSQGAAGELFF. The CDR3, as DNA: TGTGCCAGCTCACAGGGGGCTGCCGGGGAGCTGTTTTTT.

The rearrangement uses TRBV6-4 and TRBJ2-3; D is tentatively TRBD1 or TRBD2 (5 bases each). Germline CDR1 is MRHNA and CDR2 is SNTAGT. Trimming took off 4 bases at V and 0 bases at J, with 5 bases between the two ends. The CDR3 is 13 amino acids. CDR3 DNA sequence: TGTGCCAGCAGTGGGGACAGCACAGATACGCAGTATTTT. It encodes CASSGDSTDTQYF.